The T cell receptor beta chain under discussion was sequenced for a study of beta chain features in type 1 diabetes. The V gene lost 3 bases and the J gene lost 0 bases, with 10 bases spanning the gap. Germline V gene data show CDR1 as SGHVS and CDR2 as FQNEAQ. This CDR3 has 15 residues. This clone was recorded only once. Its antigen is unknown. Study conclusions and caveats: Moderately but significantly shorter TCRB CDR3s were found in Type 1 diabetes patients in all four CD4+ subsets.

Expressed TCRB transcripts were sequenced, since all the RNA that had been isolated was reverse transcribed. Clones were sequenced by immunoSEQ multiplex PCR, and TCRdb holds only the in-frame ones, with some missing. The sample contains approximately 160,000 clones, just over 9% of which appear only once. The clonotype comes from a woman under 30 in good health. Sequencing input: central memory CD4+ T cells from blood. V gene TRBV7-8 combines with J gene TRBJ2-3; D gene ambiguous. The CDR3 DNA sequence: TGTGCCAGCAGCTTCGCGGAACCAAGCACAGATACGCAGTATTTT. Translation: CASSFAEPSTDTQYF.